This TCR beta chain was found in a study of blood T cell repertoires in COVID-19. Study-wide context: From the United States, Italy and Spain came samples of acute and convalescent COVID-19. T cells, B-cell-depleted T cells, or PBMCs provided the cDNA or gDNA that served as material.

The CDR3 is made up of 14 amino acids. The germline V gene has CDR1 SGHRS and CDR2 YFSETQ. With 3 bases clipped from V and 5 bases from J, the junction kept 3 bases outside the gene matches. Repertoires were generated with immunoSEQ multiplex PCR, while TCRdb's copy carries only in-frame clones and drops some. The sample has approximately 300,000 clones, roughly 90% seen once. The receptor was derived from a man aged 30-40 years with acute or convalescent COVID-19. The sequenced sample was peripheral blood. The chain uses TRBV5-1 and TRBJ2-1; 9 bases match TRBD1. The CDR3, as DNA: TGCGCCAGCAGCTCCGGGACAGGGCACAATGAGCAGTTCTTC. It is translated as CASSSGTGHNEQFF.